These T cell receptor beta chains were read from a single sample in a study of blood T cell repertoires in COVID-19. The protocol was immunoSEQ multiplex PCR, while the TCRdb copy is restricted to in-frame clones and leaves out a portion. The repertoire holds around 200,000 clones, with about four fifths as singletons. Sequenced: peripheral blood. These TCRs come from a woman aged 50 to 60 with acute or convalescent COVID-19. Both conserved end residues are trimmed from each CDR3. Size is omitted from some rows. Given values are once, few, many or a class for expanded clones.

ASGNRGVSPLH,TRBV5-5,few,TRBJ1-6
ASSLRAGGSRGEQF,TRBV11-2,-,TRBJ2-1
ASSIGLAVGETQY,TRBV19,-,TRBJ2-5
ASREAESSYNSPLH,TRBV4-1,once,TRBJ1-6
ASSFGTGRLGTEAF,TRBV5-1,-,TRBJ1-1
ASSPSTGPGNTIY,TRBV19,-,TRBJ1-3
ASSLERAGELNGYT,TRBV11-2,-,TRBJ1-2
ASSFGTVGFNEQF,TRBV28,-,TRBJ2-1
ASSQEDRGTEAF,TRBV4-2,-,TRBJ1-1
ASSIDQGTMNTEAF,TRBV19,-,TRBJ1-1
ASSLGAGITDTQY,TRBV5-1,-,TRBJ2-3
ASLSGIYGYT,TRBV2,many,TRBJ1-2
ASSLRGKGQPQH,TRBV28,-,TRBJ1-5
AWRGWGRANEQF,TRBV30,-,TRBJ2-1
ASSFASYNEQF,TRBV5-6,-,TRBJ2-1
SASRGSEYEQY,TRBV20-1,few,TRBJ2-7
ATSGGRTSSYEQY,TRBV15,-,TRBJ2-7
ASSLGGTTWADEQF,TRBV7-8,few,TRBJ2-1
ASSLLAGVGEQY,TRBV5-1,-,TRBJ2-7
ASRPTGNTEAF,TRBV7-9,-,TRBJ1-1
ASSPGLAADYEQY,TRBV6-2/TRBV6-3,once,TRBJ2-7
AWAGGLGETQY,TRBV30,-,TRBJ2-5
ASSPPGLALYEQY,TRBV11-2,once,TRBJ2-7
ASSAIHLTTDTQY,TRBV9,-,TRBJ2-3
ATSVRDSLSGANVLT,TRBV24-1,-,TRBJ2-6
ASSPPSQGTNEKLF,TRBV3-1/TRBV3-2,-,TRBJ1-4
ASKRVDTEAF,TRBV19,-,TRBJ1-1
ASSGGTGGGYGYT,TRBV2,-,TRBJ1-2
SASPSDEQY,TRBV20-1,once,TRBJ2-7
ASSLLTTRGNEQF,TRBV28,-,TRBJ2-1
ASSPDRGGPPYGYT,TRBV18,-,TRBJ1-2
ASSGWGRATEQY,TRBV5-6,-,TRBJ2-7
ASSHDSPYEQY,TRBV3-1/TRBV3-2,-,TRBJ2-7
SVTRWETGDGNQPQH,TRBV29-1,-,TRBJ1-5
ASSPATRNSFRNEQF,TRBV18,-,TRBJ2-1
ASSLGLSYTSGLAGGDEQY,TRBV7-6,once,TRBJ2-7
ATSDTGIYEQY,TRBV24-1,-,TRBJ2-7
ASKGGQGPEAF,TRBV6-5,-,TRBJ1-1
ASSYTSGEGTQY,TRBV11-2,-,TRBJ2-5
ASAPAEGMKTEAF,TRBV2,-,TRBJ1-1
ASSTPGLAGGHEQF,TRBV19,-,TRBJ2-1
ASRSTSGRANEQF,TRBV2,-,TRBJ2-1
AISTDRGDEKLF,TRBV10-3,once,TRBJ1-4
ASPLGQGRYEQY,TRBV19,-,TRBJ2-7
ASSPYGPSPDTQY,TRBV28,once,TRBJ2-3
ASISRAPGGRTYNEQF,TRBV28,-,TRBJ2-1
ASSLGLAGNEQF,TRBV7-9,-,TRBJ2-1